This TCR beta chain was recorded in a study of blood T cell repertoires in COVID-19. The wider study: The United States, Italy and Spain provided the acute and convalescent COVID-19 samples. T cells, B-cell-depleted T cells, or PBMCs supplied cDNA or gDNA.

The CDR3 spans 13 residues. V shed 4 bases and J shed 1 base, with 8 bases lying between them. From germline, CDR1 is MGHDK and CDR2 SYGVNS. The protocol was immunoSEQ multiplex PCR, while the TCRdb copy is restricted to in-frame clones and leaves out a portion. The data hold about 68,000 clones, with 65% to 80% observed a single time. The sample consisted of peripheral blood. The chain uses TRBV25-1 and TRBJ2-7; D unresolved. The sequence was obtained from a human donor in a cohort sampled during active COVID-19. As DNA, the CDR3 is TGTGCCAGCAGTGTTCCGGGTTCCTACGAGCAGTACTTC. As protein: CASSVPGSYEQYF.